What follows are 20 T cell receptor beta chains derived from one specimen sequenced in a study of T cells in Graves' hyperthyroidism and ophthalmopathy (dated by TCRdb to between 2018 and 2021). The library was produced with multiplex PCR. The sequencer was an Illumina HiSeq 2000. The TCR beta CDR3 regions were amplified from RNA transcripts. The first round of RT-PCR for the TCR CDR3 was performed with the HTBI primer set and the Qiagen OneStep RT-PCR kit. TCRdb trimmed the raw reads at Q25, called clones with MiXCR and kept productive beta chains. Entries that share a CDR3 protein sequence are merged under the most common genes and DNA. The sample table contains around 520,000 distinct CDR3 sequences; only one count was recorded for around 22% of them. The top ten constitute about 10% of the sample. Source material: blood. The receptor source for this set is a woman aged 25 to 39 with Graves' ophthalmopathy.

This clonotype was detected many times. The germline gene is not matched at one end of the junction; a read error may be the cause. The CDR3 reads CASSRMGQLPSTGHF. CDR3 in DNA: TGTGCCAGCAGCCGCATGGGACAGCTACCTTCAACGGGGCACTTC. The chain couples TRBV7-2 to TRBJ2-7; 7 nucleotides agree with TRBD1. This CDR3 has 15 amino acids. Germline assignment: CDR1 SGHTA and CDR2 FQGNSA.

This clonotype was found many times. This chain links TRBV6-1 with TRBJ1-2, with a tentative D call TRBD1 (5 bases). CDR3 size: 15 residues. The V gene lost 6 bases and the J gene lost 3 bases, with 17 bases spanning the gap. The V gene's germline CDR1 is MNHNS and CDR2 SASEGT. In DNA, the CDR3 is TGTGCCAGCAGCCAAGCCCGGGGCGGCTACTATGGCTACACCTTC. Protein: CASSQARGGYYGYTF.

This clonotype was observed at least ten times. The chain recombines TRBV12-5 with TRBJ2-7, with D perhaps TRBD1 (6 bases). From germline, CDR1 is LGHNT and CDR2 FRNRAP. V was shortened by 6 bases and J by 1 base, with 10 bases between the two germline ends. The CDR3 sequence is 13 residues long. CDR3 DNA sequence: TGTGCTAGTGGGGGCAGGGGTTCCTACGAGCAGTACTTC. This codes for CASGGRGSYEQYF.

This clonotype was detected many times. CDR3 bases: TGTGCCAGCAGTGATCCCCTTCAGGGCGACAGCAATCAGCCCCAGCATTTT. Protein: CASSDPLQGDSNQPQHF. The chain combines TRBV12-3 or TRBV12-4 with TRBJ1-5; D is possibly TRBD1 (5 bases). The V end was cut by 5 bases, the J end by 1 base, with 18 bases between. The CDR3 extends over 17 amino acids.

This clonotype was seen many times. The gene calls are TRBV20-1 and TRBJ2-7, with TRBD1 matching over 10 bases. CDR3 size: 13 residues. Germline CDR1 is DFQATT and CDR2 is SNEGSKA (reference sequence). V was clipped by 4 bases and J by 4 bases; unmatched bases: 4. CDR3 nucleotides: TGCAGTGCTACCGGGACAGGGGATTACGAGCAGTACTTC. Translated: CSATGTGDYEQYF.

Many counts were recorded for this clonotype. This chain links TRBV29-1 with TRBJ1-2, with 8 bases matching TRBD1. V was pared by 7 bases and J by 4 bases, with 5 bases of the junction left unmatched. Looked up from germline, CDR1 is SQVTM and CDR2 is ANQGSEA. This CDR3 spans 12 amino acids. CDR3 protein: CSAGGQAYGYTF. CDR3 coding DNA: TGCAGCGCCGGGGGACAGGCCTATGGCTACACCTTC. Together with reference TRBV29-1 and TRBJ1-2, the CDR3 gives the full variable domain: SAVISQKPSRDICQRGTSLTIQCQVDSQVTMMFWYRQQPGQSLTLIATANQGSEATYESGFVIDKFPISRPNLTFSTLTVSNMSPEDSSIYLCSAGGQAYGYTFGSGTRLTVV.

This clonotype was counted at least ten times. V usage is TRBV20-1 and J usage is TRBJ2-2, with 8 bases fitting TRBD2. CDR1 DFQATT and CDR2 SNEGSKA come from the germline V gene (reference sequence). This CDR3 comprises 14 residues. The trim removed 6 bases at V and 6 bases at J, leaving 9 bases unmatched. The CDR3 reads CSAWTGGPPGELFF. DNA of the CDR3: TGCAGTGCGTGGACGGGGGGGCCTCCCGGGGAGCTGTTTTTT.

In its sample, this clonotype was seen many times. The chain carries TRBV20-1 and TRBJ1-5, with D hard to call. The germline gives CDR1 DFQATT, CDR2 SNEGSKA (reference sequence). The CDR3 has 11 residues. Trimming took 0 bases from V and 6 from J, leaving 3 bases between them. In DNA form, the CDR3 reads TGCAGTGCTAGAGATGGTCAGCCCCAGCATTTT. This sequence encodes CSARDGQPQHF.

This clonotype was recorded at least ten times. This chain's CDR3 is CASPSGEYEQYF. The CDR3 nucleotides read TGCGCCAGCCCTAGCGGGGAATACGAGCAGTACTTC. This chain joins TRBV10-1 and TRBJ2-7, with 9 bases matching TRBD2. Germline CDR1 WNHNN, CDR2 SYGVQD (reference sequence). The V and J ends lost 8 bases and 4 bases, in that order; junction bases with no gene match: 3. This CDR3 contains 12 residues.

This clonotype was found many times. Written as DNA, the CDR3 is TGTGCCAGCAGTCTCCGGGACAGGGGGGTTGAAGCTTTCTTT. Translation gives CASSLRDRGVEAFF. This chain connects TRBV27 to TRBJ1-1; 11 nucleotides match TRBD1. CDR3 length: 14 amino acids. Germline values: CDR1 MNHEY, CDR2 SMNVEV (reference sequence). J gave up 7 bases and V 5 bases, and 6 bases lay outside the gene matches.

The V call is TRBV27, the J call TRBJ2-7, with 10 nucleotides matching TRBD2. Germline loops: CDR1 MNHEY, CDR2 SMNVEV (reference sequence). V was pared by 7 bases and J by 2 bases, with 20 bases of the junction left unmatched. The CDR3 is 19 amino acids. The CDR3 protein is CASTSERTSGGLRPYEQYF. The CDR3 DNA follows: TGTGCCAGCACTTCCGAGAGGACTAGCGGAGGGTTACGTCCCTACGAGCAGTACTTC.

This clonotype has a count of ten or more. The chain employs TRBV12-3 or TRBV12-4 and TRBJ1-1; 7 nucleotides align to TRBD1. The CDR3 runs to 15 residues. After removal of 3 bases from V and 7 bases from J, the junction contained 11 bases not matched to a gene. CDR3 amino acids: CASSFLQGGAGEAFF. In nucleotides, the CDR3 is TGTGCCAGCAGTTTTCTCCAGGGGGGGGCAGGTGAAGCTTTCTTT.

This clonotype was observed a few times. The chain uses TRBV6-5 and TRBJ1-2, with D hard to call. V was cut by 0 bases and J by 7 bases, with 9 bases left in between. CDR1 MNHEY and CDR2 SVGAGI come from the germline V gene. CDR3 length: 13 amino acids. This chain's CDR3 is CASSYSVGFGYTF. As DNA, the CDR3 is TGTGCCAGCAGTTACTCGGTGGGGTTTGGCTACACCTTC.

In its sample, this clonotype was seen many times. This chain joins TRBV12-3 or TRBV12-4 and TRBJ1-3, with D possibly TRBD1 on 6 matching bases. This CDR3 comprises 16 residues. V gave up 6 bases and J gave up 0 bases, with 15 bases separating them. The CDR3 loop reads CASSKVGGASGNTIYF. In DNA, the CDR3 is TGTGCCAGCAGCAAAGTGGGGGGGGCCTCTGGAAACACCATATATTTT.

This clonotype came up once. The chain combines TRBV29-1 with TRBJ2-7; possibly TRBD1 for D (5 bases). Trimming removed 6 bases from V and 6 bases from J, with 18 bases in between. The V gene's germline CDR1 is SQVTM and CDR2 ANQGSEA. CDR3 length: 13 amino acids. The CDR3 DNA is TGCAGCGTCCCCGTGGGGCAGGGTGGCGAGCAGTACTTC. Protein: CSVPVGQGGEQYF.

This clonotype has only a few counts. The chain couples TRBV6-5 to TRBJ2-2; 7 nucleotides agree with TRBD1. The CDR3 has 15 amino acids. J gave up 3 bases and V 4 bases, and 5 bases lay outside the gene matches. From germline, CDR1 is MNHEY and CDR2 SVGAGI. Written as DNA, the CDR3 is TGTGCCAGCAGTTCCCGGGACAGCCACACCGGGGAGCTGTTTTTT. Translation: CASSSRDSHTGELFF.

This clonotype was seen once. V usage is TRBV12-3 or TRBV12-4 and J usage is TRBJ1-1, with D perhaps matching TRBD1 (5 bases). V was cut by 5 bases and J by 11 bases, with 15 bases left in between. CDR3 length: 12 residues. The CDR3 is CASSPDRLTAFF. CDR3 bases: TGTGCCAGCAGTCCCGACAGACTCACGGCTTTCTTT.

In this sample, this clonotype turned up many times. This chain links TRBV11-3 with TRBJ2-5; 7 bases map to TRBD1. Trimming cost V 5 bases and J 1 base; bases outside gene matches: 4. Germline V gene lookup returns CDR1 SGHNT and CDR2 YENEEA. The CDR3 covers 14 residues. The CDR3 sequence is CASSNRDSQETQYF. CDR3 nucleotides: TGTGCCAGCAGCAACCGGGACAGCCAAGAGACCCAGTACTTC.

The rearrangement links TRBV6-1 to TRBJ1-1, with D perhaps matching TRBD1 (5 bases). Trimming took 6 bases from V and 3 from J, leaving 17 bases between them. Per the germline V gene, CDR1 is MNHNS and CDR2 is SASEGT. The CDR3 covers 15 residues. CDR3 region: CASSPDFGGDTEAFF. The CDR3 bases are TGTGCCAGCAGCCCCGACTTTGGGGGGGACACTGAAGCTTTCTTT.

Ten or more counts support this clonotype. The gene calls are TRBV19 and TRBJ1-1; possible D gene TRBD1, 6 bases. The CDR3 loop spans 14 amino acids. V was shortened by 6 bases and J by 1 base, with 12 bases between the two germline ends. CDR1 and CDR2 from the germline V gene are LNHDA and SQIVND (reference sequence). CDR3 residues: CASSLQGKNTEAFF. DNA of the CDR3: TGTGCCAGTAGCCTACAGGGTAAGAACACTGAAGCTTTCTTT.